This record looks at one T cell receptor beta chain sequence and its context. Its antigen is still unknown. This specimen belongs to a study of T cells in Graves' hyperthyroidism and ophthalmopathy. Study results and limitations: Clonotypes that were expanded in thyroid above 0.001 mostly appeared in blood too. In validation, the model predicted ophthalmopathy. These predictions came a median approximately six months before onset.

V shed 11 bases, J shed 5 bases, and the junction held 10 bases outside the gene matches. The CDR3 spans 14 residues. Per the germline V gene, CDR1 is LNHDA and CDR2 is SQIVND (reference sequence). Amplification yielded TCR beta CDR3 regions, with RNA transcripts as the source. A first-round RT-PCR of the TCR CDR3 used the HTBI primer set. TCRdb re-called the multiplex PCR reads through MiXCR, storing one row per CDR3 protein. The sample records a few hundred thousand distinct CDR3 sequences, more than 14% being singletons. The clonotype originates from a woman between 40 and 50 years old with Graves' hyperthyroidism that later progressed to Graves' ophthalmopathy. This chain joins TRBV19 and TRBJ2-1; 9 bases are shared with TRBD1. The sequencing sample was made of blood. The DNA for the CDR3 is TGTGCCTGTCGTAAACAGGGGGCCAACAATGAGCAGTTCTTC. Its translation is CACRKQGANNEQFF.